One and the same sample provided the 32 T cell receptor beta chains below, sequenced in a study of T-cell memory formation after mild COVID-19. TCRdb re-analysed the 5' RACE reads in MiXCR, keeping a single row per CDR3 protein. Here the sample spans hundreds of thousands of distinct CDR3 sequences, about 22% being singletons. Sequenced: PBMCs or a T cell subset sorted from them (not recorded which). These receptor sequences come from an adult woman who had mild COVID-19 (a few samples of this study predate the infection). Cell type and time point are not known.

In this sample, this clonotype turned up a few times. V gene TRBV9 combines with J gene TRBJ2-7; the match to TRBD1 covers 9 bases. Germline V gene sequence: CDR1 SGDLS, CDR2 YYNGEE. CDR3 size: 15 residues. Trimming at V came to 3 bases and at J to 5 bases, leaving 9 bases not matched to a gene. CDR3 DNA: TGTGCCAGCAGCGCCCGGGACAGGGCAGGGGACGAGCAGTACTTC. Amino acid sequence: CASSARDRAGDEQYF.

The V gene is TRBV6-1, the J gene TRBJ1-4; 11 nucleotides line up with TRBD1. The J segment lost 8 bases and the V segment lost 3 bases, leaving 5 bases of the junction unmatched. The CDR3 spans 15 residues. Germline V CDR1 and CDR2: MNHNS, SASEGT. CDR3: CASSDPGQGDEKLFF. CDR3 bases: TGTGCCAGCAGTGATCCGGGACAGGGGGACGAAAAACTGTTTTTT.

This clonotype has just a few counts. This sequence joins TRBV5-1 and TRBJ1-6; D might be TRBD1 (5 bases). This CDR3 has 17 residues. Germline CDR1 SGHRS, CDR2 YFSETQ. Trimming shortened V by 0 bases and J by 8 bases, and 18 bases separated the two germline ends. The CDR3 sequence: CASSLARAPSRDSPLHF. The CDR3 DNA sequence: TGCGCCAGCAGCTTGGCCAGGGCTCCATCACGGGATTCACCCCTCCACTTT.

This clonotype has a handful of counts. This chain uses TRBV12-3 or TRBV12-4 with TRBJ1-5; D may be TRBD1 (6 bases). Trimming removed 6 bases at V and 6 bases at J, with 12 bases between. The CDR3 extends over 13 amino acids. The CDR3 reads CASSQQGGQPQHF. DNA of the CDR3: TGTGCCAGCAGCCAACAGGGCGGTCAGCCCCAGCATTTT.

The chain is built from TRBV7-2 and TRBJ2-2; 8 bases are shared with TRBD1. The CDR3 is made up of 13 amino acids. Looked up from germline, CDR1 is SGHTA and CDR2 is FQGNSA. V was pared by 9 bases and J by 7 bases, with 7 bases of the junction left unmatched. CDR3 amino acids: CASSTGAGGELFF. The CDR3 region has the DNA TGTGCCAGTTCGACAGGGGCGGGCGGGGAGCTGTTTTTT.

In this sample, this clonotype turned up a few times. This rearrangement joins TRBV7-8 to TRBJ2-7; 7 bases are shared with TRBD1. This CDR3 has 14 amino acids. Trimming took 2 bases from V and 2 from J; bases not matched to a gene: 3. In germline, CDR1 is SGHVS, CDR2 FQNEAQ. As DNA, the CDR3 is TGTGCCAGCAGCTTAAGGGACAGTGCCTACGAGCAGTACTTC. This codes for CASSLRDSAYEQYF.

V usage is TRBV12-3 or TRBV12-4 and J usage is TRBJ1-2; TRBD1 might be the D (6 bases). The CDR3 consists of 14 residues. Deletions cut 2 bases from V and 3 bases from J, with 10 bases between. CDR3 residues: CASSLTGRDYGYTF. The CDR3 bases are TGTGCCAGCAGTTTAACAGGGAGGGACTATGGCTACACCTTC.

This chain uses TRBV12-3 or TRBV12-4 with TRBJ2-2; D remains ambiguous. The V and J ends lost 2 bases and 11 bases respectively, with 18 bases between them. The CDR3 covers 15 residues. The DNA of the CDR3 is TGTGCCAGCAGTTTAACCGGGCAAGGTTTAGCCGAGCTGTTTTTT. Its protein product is CASSLTGQGLAELFF.

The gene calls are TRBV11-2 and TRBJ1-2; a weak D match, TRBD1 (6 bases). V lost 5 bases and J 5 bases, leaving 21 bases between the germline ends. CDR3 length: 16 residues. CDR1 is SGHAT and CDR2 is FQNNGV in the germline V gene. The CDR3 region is CASSPLRGGPAYGYTF. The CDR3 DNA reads TGTGCCAGCAGCCCGCTGCGGGGGGGGCCGGCGTATGGCTACACCTTC.

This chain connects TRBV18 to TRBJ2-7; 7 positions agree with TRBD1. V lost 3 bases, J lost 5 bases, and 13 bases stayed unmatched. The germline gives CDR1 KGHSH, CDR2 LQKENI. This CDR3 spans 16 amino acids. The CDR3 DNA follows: TGTGCCAGCTCACCCCTTGACAGGGCGATCGCCCACGAGCAGTACTTC. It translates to CASSPLDRAIAHEQYF.

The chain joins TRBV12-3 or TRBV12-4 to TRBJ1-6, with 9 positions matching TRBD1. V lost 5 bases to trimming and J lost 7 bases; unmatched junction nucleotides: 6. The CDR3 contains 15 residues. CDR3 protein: CASSPGTGKNSPLHF. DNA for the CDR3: TGTGCCAGCAGTCCCGGGACAGGGAAAAATTCACCCCTCCACTTT.

For the CDR3, the DNA is TGTGCCAGCAGCCAGGGACAGCGAACCTACGAGCAGTACTTC. Translation: CASSQGQRTYEQYF. The chain joins TRBV4-2 to TRBJ2-7, with TRBD1 matching 7 bases. CDR3 length: 14 residues. Germline CDR1 and CDR2: LGHNA and YNFKEQ. The J segment lost 2 bases and the V segment lost 3 bases, leaving 4 bases of the junction unmatched.

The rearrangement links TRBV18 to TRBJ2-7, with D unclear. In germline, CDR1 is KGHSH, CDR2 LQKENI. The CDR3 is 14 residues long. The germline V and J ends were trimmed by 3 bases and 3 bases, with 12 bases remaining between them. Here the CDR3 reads CASSPPRMYYEQYF. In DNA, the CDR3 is TGTGCCAGCTCACCCCCTAGAATGTACTACGAGCAGTACTTC. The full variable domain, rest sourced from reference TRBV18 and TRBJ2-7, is NAGVMQNPRHLVRRRGQEARLRCSPMKGHSHVYWYRQLPEEGLKFMVYLQKENIIDESGMPKERFSAEFPKEGPSILRIQQVVRGDSAAYFCASSPPRMYYEQYFGPGTRLTVT.

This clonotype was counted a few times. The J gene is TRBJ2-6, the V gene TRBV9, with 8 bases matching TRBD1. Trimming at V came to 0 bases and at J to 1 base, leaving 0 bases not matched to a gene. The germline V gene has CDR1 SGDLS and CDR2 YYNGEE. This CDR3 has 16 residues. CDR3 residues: CASSVGQGSGANVLTF. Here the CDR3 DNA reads TGTGCCAGCAGCGTAGGACAGGGGTCTGGGGCCAACGTCCTGACTTTC.

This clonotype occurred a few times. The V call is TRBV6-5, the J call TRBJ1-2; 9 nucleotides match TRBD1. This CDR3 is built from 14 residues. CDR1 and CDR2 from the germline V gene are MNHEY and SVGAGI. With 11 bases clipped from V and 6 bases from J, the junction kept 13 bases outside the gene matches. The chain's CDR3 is CAVGLSGQGNGYTF. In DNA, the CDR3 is TGTGCCGTCGGTTTATCCGGACAGGGGAATGGCTACACCTTC.

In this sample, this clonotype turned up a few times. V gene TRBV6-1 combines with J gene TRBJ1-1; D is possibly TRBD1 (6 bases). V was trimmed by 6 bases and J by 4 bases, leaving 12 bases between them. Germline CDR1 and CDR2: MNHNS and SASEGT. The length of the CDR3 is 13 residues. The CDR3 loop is CASRRGGGTEAFF. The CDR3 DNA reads TGTGCCAGCAGGAGGGGGGGGGGCACTGAAGCTTTCTTT.

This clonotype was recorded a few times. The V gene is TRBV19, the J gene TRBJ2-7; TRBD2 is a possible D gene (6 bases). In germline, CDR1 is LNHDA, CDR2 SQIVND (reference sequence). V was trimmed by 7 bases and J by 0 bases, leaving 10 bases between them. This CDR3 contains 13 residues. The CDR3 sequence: CASTGDFSYEQYF. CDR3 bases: TGTGCCAGTACCGGGGACTTCTCCTACGAGCAGTACTTC.

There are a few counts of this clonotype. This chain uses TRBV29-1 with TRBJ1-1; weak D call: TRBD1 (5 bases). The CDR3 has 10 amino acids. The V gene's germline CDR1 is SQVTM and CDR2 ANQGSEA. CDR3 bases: TGCAGTGGAGGGACCACTGAAGCTTTCTTT. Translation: CSGGTTEAFF.

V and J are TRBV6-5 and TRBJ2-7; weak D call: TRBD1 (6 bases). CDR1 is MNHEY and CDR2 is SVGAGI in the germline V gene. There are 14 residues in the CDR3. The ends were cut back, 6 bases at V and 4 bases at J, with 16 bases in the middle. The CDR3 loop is CASSRTVGAYEQYF. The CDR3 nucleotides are TGTGCCAGCAGCAGGACAGTTGGGGCGTACGAGCAGTACTTC.

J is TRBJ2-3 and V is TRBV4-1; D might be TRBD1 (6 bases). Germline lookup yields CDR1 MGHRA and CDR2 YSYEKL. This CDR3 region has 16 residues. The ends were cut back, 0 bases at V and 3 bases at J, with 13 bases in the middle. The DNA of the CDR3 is TGCGCCAGCAGCCAAGATACAGGGTGGGGAACAGATACGCAGTATTTT. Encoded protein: CASSQDTGWGTDTQYF.

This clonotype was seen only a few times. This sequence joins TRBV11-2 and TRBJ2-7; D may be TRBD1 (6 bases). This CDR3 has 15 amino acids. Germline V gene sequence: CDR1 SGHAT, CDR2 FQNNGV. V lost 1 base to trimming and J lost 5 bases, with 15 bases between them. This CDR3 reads CASSLVAGAADEQYF. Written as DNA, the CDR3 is TGTGCCAGCAGCTTAGTCGCAGGGGCAGCCGACGAGCAGTACTTC.

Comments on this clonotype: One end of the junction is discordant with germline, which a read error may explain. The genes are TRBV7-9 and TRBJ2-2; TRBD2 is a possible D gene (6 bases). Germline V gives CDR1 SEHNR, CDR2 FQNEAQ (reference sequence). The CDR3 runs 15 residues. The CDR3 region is CASSFAGRNSGELFF. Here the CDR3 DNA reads TGTGCCAGCAGCTTCGCGGGGAGGAACAGCGGGGAGCTGTTTTTT.

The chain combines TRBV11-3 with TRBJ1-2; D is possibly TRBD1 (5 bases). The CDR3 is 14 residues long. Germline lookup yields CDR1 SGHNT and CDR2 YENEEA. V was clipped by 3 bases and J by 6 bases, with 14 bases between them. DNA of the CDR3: TGTGCCAGCAGCTTGGGCAGGGTAGCAAATGGCTACACCTTC. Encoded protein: CASSLGRVANGYTF.

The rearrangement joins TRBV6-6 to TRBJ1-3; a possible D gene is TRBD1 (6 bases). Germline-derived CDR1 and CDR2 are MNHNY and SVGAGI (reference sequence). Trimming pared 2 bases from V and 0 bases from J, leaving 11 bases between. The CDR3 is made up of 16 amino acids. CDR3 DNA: TGTGCCAGCAGTTACGGTGGGGGCTTCTCTGGAAACACCATATATTTT. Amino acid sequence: CASSYGGGFSGNTIYF.

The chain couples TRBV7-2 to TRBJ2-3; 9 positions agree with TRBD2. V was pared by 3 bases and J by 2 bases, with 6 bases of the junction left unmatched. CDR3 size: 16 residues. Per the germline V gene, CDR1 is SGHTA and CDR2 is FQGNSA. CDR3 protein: CASSFLSGRSTDTQYF. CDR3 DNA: TGTGCCAGCAGCTTTCTTAGCGGGAGATCCACAGATACGCAGTATTTT.

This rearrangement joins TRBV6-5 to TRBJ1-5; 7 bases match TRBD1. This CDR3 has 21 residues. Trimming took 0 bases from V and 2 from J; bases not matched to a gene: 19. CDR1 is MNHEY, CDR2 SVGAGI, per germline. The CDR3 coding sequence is TGTGCCAGCAGTTACTCCCCGCCTTATAACAGGGGTGGGGATGGCAATCAGCCCCAGCATTTT. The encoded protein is CASSYSPPYNRGGDGNQPQHF.

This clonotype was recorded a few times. Written as DNA, the CDR3 is TGTGCCAGCAGCCGCTCCGGGACAATACAAGAGACCCAGTACTTC. It yields the protein CASSRSGTIQETQYF. This chain joins TRBV6-5 and TRBJ2-5; tentative D call: TRBD1 (6 bases). Germline V gene data show CDR1 as MNHEY and CDR2 as SVGAGI. This CDR3 is 15 amino acids long. V lost 6 bases and J 2 bases, leaving 16 bases between the germline ends.

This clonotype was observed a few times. For the CDR3, the DNA is TGCAGCGTCCAGGGGGCTCGCGGCTACACCTTC. This encodes CSVQGARGYTF. The V call is TRBV29-1, the J call TRBJ1-2; 8 bases line up with TRBD1. V lost 6 bases and J lost 8; bases outside the gene matches: 5. The CDR3 consists of 11 residues. Germline V gene data show CDR1 as SQVTM and CDR2 as ANQGSEA.

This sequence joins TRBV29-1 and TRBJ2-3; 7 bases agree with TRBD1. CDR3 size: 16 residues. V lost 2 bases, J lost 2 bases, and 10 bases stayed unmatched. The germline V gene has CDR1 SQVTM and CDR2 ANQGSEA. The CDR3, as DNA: TGCAGCGTTGAATATTATGACAGGGCCGACACAGATACGCAGTATTTT. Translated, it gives CSVEYYDRADTDTQYF.

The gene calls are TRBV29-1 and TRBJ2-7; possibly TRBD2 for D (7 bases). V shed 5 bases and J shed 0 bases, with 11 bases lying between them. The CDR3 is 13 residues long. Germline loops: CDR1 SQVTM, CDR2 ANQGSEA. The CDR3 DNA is TGCAGCGTTCGAGGGGGGGTCTCCTACGAGCAGTACTTC. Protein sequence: CSVRGGVSYEQYF.

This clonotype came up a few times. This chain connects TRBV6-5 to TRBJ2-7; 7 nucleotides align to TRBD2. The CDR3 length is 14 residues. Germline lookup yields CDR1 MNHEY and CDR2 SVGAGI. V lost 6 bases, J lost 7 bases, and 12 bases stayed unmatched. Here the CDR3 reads CASSSRGGEGEQYF. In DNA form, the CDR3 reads TGTGCCAGCAGCTCCCGCGGCGGGGAGGGGGAGCAGTACTTC.

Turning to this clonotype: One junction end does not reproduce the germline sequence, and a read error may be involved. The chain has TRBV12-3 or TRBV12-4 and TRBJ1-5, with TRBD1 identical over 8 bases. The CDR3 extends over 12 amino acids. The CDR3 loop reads CASRQGAQPHHF. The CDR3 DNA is TGTGCCAGCAGGCAGGGGGCCCAGCCCCATCATTTT.